Following are 21 T cell receptor beta chains from one sample sequenced in a study of read filtering for tumor transcriptome and immune sequencing. The library was built from about 370 ng RNA with molecular barcoded adaptors for alpha/delta and beta/gamma chains. TCRdb reprocessed the reads via MiXCR and lists one record per CDR3 protein. The sample contains tens of thousands of distinct CDR3 sequences, approximately 19% of which appear only once. The material sequenced was a population of CD138-negative cells sorted from bone marrow. The receptor set was obtained from a donor at least 40 years old with multiple myeloma.

This clonotype was detected only a few times. One base away lies a much larger clone, so this may be a sequencing read error. The chain uses TRBV10-3 and TRBJ2-7; TRBD1 agrees at 12 bases. CDR1 ENHRY and CDR2 SYGVKD come from the germline V gene. This CDR3 region has 15 residues. CDR3 in DNA: TGTGCCGTCAGTGGCAGGGGGACAGGGGGCCACGAGCAGTACTTC. This encodes CAVSGRGTGGHEQYF.

In the case of this clonotype: A read error may account for a junction end that differs from germline. V gene TRBV5-1 combines with J gene TRBJ2-5; D is undetermined. CDR3 size: 12 residues. CDR1 is SGHRS, CDR2 YFSETQ, per germline. CDR3 bases: TGCGCCATCAGCCGGACGCAAGAGACCCAGTACTTC. Translation gives CAISRTQETQYF.

On this clonotype: As the CDR3 is not closed by the conserved phenylalanine or tryptophan, this likely results from a read error. The gene calls are TRBV6-4 and TRBJ1-5, with TRBD1 identical over 10 bases. The trim removed 2 bases at V and 9 bases at J, leaving 10 bases unmatched. Germline loops: CDR1 MRHNA, CDR2 SNTAGT. This CDR3 has 16 amino acids. CDR3 nucleotide sequence: TGTGCCAGCAGTGACCCCGGGACAGGGGCCCGTCGGCCCCAGCATTCT. This gives the protein CASSDPGTGARRPQHS.

This clonotype was seen more than once but under ten times. CDR3 sequence: CASSLRFGAQETQYF. The CDR3, as DNA: TGTGCCAGCAGCTTACGCTTCGGGGCTCAAGAGACCCAGTACTTC. The chain recombines TRBV7-9 with TRBJ2-5; TRBD1 or TRBD2 may be the D gene (5 bases each). Trimming pared 2 bases from V and 2 bases from J, leaving 12 bases between. The CDR3 is 15 residues long. The germline V gene encodes CDR1 SEHNR and CDR2 FQNEAQ (reference sequence).

This clonotype was seen ten or more times. The chain recombines TRBV24-1 with TRBJ2-1, with 7 nucleotides matching TRBD1. The junction had 14 bases not matched to a gene; V was cut back by 4 bases and J by 0 bases. Germline V gene lookup returns CDR1 KGHDR and CDR2 SFDVKD. This CDR3 is built from 19 residues. The chain's CDR3 is CATSEHPGQVLSSYNEQFF. As DNA, the CDR3 is TGTGCCACCAGTGAACATCCTGGACAGGTTCTAAGCTCCTACAATGAGCAGTTCTTC.

This clonotype was picked up many times. This rearrangement joins TRBV6-5 to TRBJ1-1; 7 nucleotides agree with TRBD1. Germline V gene sequence: CDR1 MNHEY, CDR2 SVGAGI. There are 14 residues in the CDR3. Trimming at V came to 5 bases and at J to 1 base, leaving 4 bases not matched to a gene. The CDR3 is CASSTRTGNTEAFF. The CDR3, as DNA: TGTGCCAGCAGTACCCGGACAGGGAACACTGAAGCTTTCTTT.

Comment on this clonotype: The junction shows a germline mismatch at one end, possibly a read error. V and J are TRBV20-1 and TRBJ2-6, with D perhaps TRBD1 (5 bases). There are 16 residues in the CDR3. CDR1 DFQATT and CDR2 SNEGSKA come from the germline V gene (reference sequence). CDR3 sequence (DNA): TGCAGTGATAGGATGGCCTACCTGTCTGGGGCCAATGTCCTGACTTTC. Protein product: CSDRMAYLSGANVLTF.

This clonotype was seen many times. V gene TRBV28 combines with J gene TRBJ2-3, with D possibly being TRBD2 (6 bases). The germline gives CDR1 MDHEN, CDR2 SYDVKM. The V end was cut by 3 bases, the J end by 3 bases, with 13 bases between. The CDR3 covers 15 residues. The CDR3 DNA is TGTGCCAGCAGTTTCAGGGATGGGGGGACAGATACGCAGTATTTT. This translates into CASSFRDGGTDTQYF.

This clonotype has at least ten counts. The chain combines TRBV5-1 with TRBJ2-2; 10 nucleotides match TRBD2. There are 20 residues in the CDR3. CDR1 is SGHRS, CDR2 YFSETQ, per germline. The V segment lost 0 bases and the J segment 0 bases; nucleotides outside the gene matches: 11. The CDR3 loop reads CASSLAPRVAGGANTGELFF. The CDR3 bases are TGCGCCAGCAGCTTGGCCCCCCGGGTAGCGGGGGGAGCGAACACCGGGGAGCTGTTTTTT.

Details on this clonotype: Possible read error: a much larger clone is one base away. J is TRBJ2-5 and V is TRBV6-1; TRBD1 or TRBD2 may be the D gene (6 bases each). The CDR3 runs 14 residues. CDR1 and CDR2 (germline): MNHNS, SASEGT. Trimming stripped 11 bases from V and 3 bases from J, with 19 bases between. The CDR3 here is CAAGWGAGKETQYF. The CDR3 region has the DNA TGTGCCGCCGGATGGGGGGCAGGGAAAGAGACCCAGTACTTC.

The chain recombines TRBV5-1 with TRBJ2-1; TRBD2 matches at 9 bases. The CDR3 covers 16 residues. V shed 3 bases and J 3 bases; nucleotides not matched to a gene: 7. Germline-derived CDR1 and CDR2 are SGHRS and YFSETQ. The CDR3 spells CASSWGTSRIYNEQFF. In nucleotides, the CDR3 is TGCGCCAGCAGCTGGGGGACTAGCAGGATCTACAATGAGCAGTTCTTC.

There are many counts of this clonotype. Germline and junction disagree at one end, which may indicate a read error. This chain joins TRBV11-1 and TRBJ2-1, with TRBD2 matching 12 bases. The germline V gene has CDR1 SGHAT and CDR2 FQDESV (reference sequence). This CDR3 is built from 14 residues. The CDR3 DNA reads as TGTGCCAGCAGCCTAGCGGGGGGGCCGTATGAGCAGTTCTTC. As protein: CASSLAGGPYEQFF.

The gene calls are TRBV11-2 and TRBJ2-5; tentatively, D is TRBD1 or TRBD2 (5 bases each). From germline, CDR1 is SGHAT and CDR2 FQNNGV. V lost 1 base and J 4 bases, leaving 13 bases between the germline ends. This CDR3 has 15 residues. The CDR3 coding sequence is TGTGCCAGCAGCTTAGGAGGGACGGGGCGAGAGACCCAGTACTTC. Its translation: CASSLGGTGRETQYF.

Many counts were recorded for this clonotype. This chain joins TRBV5-4 and TRBJ2-1; the D gene is possibly TRBD2 (6 bases). Germline V lookup: CDR1 SGHNT, CDR2 YYREEE (reference sequence). V lost 4 bases to trimming and J lost 1 base, with 12 bases between them. This CDR3 comprises 15 residues. The CDR3 DNA sequence: TGTGCCAGCAGCGCCGGGAGAGGGTCCTACAATGAGCAGTTCTTC. The encoded protein is CASSAGRGSYNEQFF. The complete variable domain, with remaining parts taken from reference TRBV5-4 and TRBJ2-1, reads ETGVTQSPTHLIKTRGQQVTLRCSSQSGHNTVSWYQQALGQGPQFIFQYYREEENGRGNFPPRFSGLQFPNYSSELNVNALELDDSALYLCASSAGRGSYNEQFFGPGTRLTVL.

This clonotype was recorded at least ten times. The chain is built from TRBV24-1 and TRBJ2-1; the D gene is possibly TRBD1 (8 bases). This CDR3 is built from 18 residues. V lost 5 bases, J lost 6 bases, and 25 bases lay in between. Germline lookup yields CDR1 KGHDR and CDR2 SFDVKD. The CDR3 loop reads CATSAQGAGEGLGNEQFF. CDR3 in DNA: TGTGCCACCAGTGCCCAGGGGGCGGGGGAGGGCCTGGGCAATGAGCAGTTCTTC.

This clonotype was found many times. The chain carries TRBV14 and TRBJ2-5, with a possible D match to TRBD1 (5 bases). The V and J ends lost 6 bases and 0 bases respectively, with 17 bases between them. There are 16 residues in the CDR3. Germline CDR1 SGHDN, CDR2 FVKESK. The CDR3 loop is CASSLDRARHQETQYF. Written as DNA, the CDR3 is TGTGCCAGCAGTTTAGACAGAGCACGCCACCAAGAGACCCAGTACTTC.

This clonotype came up many times. V and J are TRBV30 and TRBJ2-1; tentative D call: TRBD2 (6 bases). The germline gives CDR1 GTSNPN, CDR2 SVGIG (reference sequence). The V end lost 3 bases, the J end lost 13 bases, and 13 bases lay between the germline ends. This CDR3 spans 11 amino acids. Here the CDR3 reads CAWRGQGLQFF. The CDR3, as DNA: TGTGCCTGGAGGGGTCAGGGACTCCAGTTCTTC.

Note on this clonotype: It may be a read error: a sequence one base away is much more abundant. This sequence joins TRBV7-3 and TRBJ2-6; perhaps TRBD1 as D (5 bases). CDR3 length: 16 residues. CDR1 is SGHTA and CDR2 is FQGTGA in the germline V gene. Deletions cut 8 bases from V and 1 base from J, with 15 bases between. Here the CDR3 reads CASGKGYGSGANVLTF. CDR3 sequence (DNA): TGTGCCAGCGGCAAGGGGTATGGGTCTGGGGCCAACGTCCTGACTTTC. The full variable domain, its missing parts supplied by reference TRBV7-3 and TRBJ2-6, is GAGVSQTPSNKVTEKGKYVELRCDPISGHTALYWYRQSLGQGPEFLIYFQGTGAADDSGLPNDRFFAVRPEGSVSTLKIQRTERGDSAVYLCASGKGYGSGANVLTFGAGSRLTVL.

This clonotype was seen a few times. The rearrangement uses TRBV20-1 and TRBJ1-2; TRBD1 aligns across 10 bases. This CDR3 has 17 amino acids. Trimming cost V 5 bases and J 4 bases; bases outside gene matches: 16. The germline V gene has CDR1 DFQATT and CDR2 SNEGSKA (reference sequence). The CDR3 sequence is CSAPPGQGDMVGYGYTF. CDR3 in DNA: TGCAGTGCTCCCCCCGGACAGGGGGATATGGTGGGCTATGGCTACACCTTC.

The chain has TRBV11-2 and TRBJ2-1; 8 bases fit TRBD2. Unmatched junction bases numbered 7, after V lost 0 bases and J lost 9 bases. This CDR3 comprises 15 residues. Germline V gene sequence: CDR1 SGHAT, CDR2 FQNNGV. The CDR3 coding sequence is TGTGCCAGCAGCTTAGATAATAGCGGGATATCTGAGCAGTTCTTC. Its protein is CASSLDNSGISEQFF.

Ten or more counts support this clonotype. The chain has TRBV11-2 and TRBJ2-1; D tentatively fits TRBD1 or TRBD2 (5 bases each). CDR3 size: 13 residues. Germline CDR1 reads SGHAT; CDR2 reads FQNNGV. Trimming pared 7 bases from V and 2 bases from J, leaving 9 bases between. The CDR3 is CASIGTTYNEQFF. CDR3 coding DNA: TGTGCCAGCATCGGGACCACCTACAATGAGCAGTTCTTC. Full variable domain (outside the CDR3, taken from reference TRBV11-2 and TRBJ2-1): EAGVAQSPRYKIIEKRQSVAFWCNPISGHATLYWYQQILGQGPKLLIQFQNNGVVDDSQLPKDRFSAERLKGVDSTLKIQPAKLEDSAVYLCASIGTTYNEQFFGPGTRLTVL.